Each of the 9 T cell receptor beta chains below was sequenced from the same sample in a study of blood T cells in healthy people across ages. For the second PCR, which ran for 7 to 11 cycles, a sample-barcoded 5' primer and a J-beta primer mix were used. Each CDR3 protein gets one entry after TCRdb re-called the 5' RACE reads with MiXCR. The table has under 750,000 distinct CDR3 sequences, 40% to 55% seen once. The sequenced sample was blood. The receptors stem from an elderly man in good health.

Only a few counts were recorded for this clonotype. The chain employs TRBV10-1 and TRBJ2-5; 10 nucleotides align to TRBD2. This CDR3 region has 15 residues. Germline assignment: CDR1 WNHNN and CDR2 SYGVQD (reference sequence). V shed 0 bases and J 6 bases; nucleotides not matched to a gene: 4. CDR3 nucleotides: TGCGCCAGCAGTGAGTCCAGCGGGGGGGCCAAGACCCAGTACTTC. This codes for CASSESSGGAKTQYF.

CDR3 coding DNA: TGCAGCGTCGCCACGAGGGGGGTTGGGGAGACCCAGTACTTC. Residues: CSVATRGVGETQYF. This rearrangement joins TRBV29-1 to TRBJ2-5; D is tentatively TRBD1 or TRBD2 (6 bases each). CDR1 and CDR2 from the germline V gene are SQVTM and ANQGSEA. V gave up 6 bases and J gave up 5 bases, with 19 bases separating them. The CDR3 is 14 residues long.

This clonotype appeared a few times. V is TRBV3-1 and J is TRBJ1-1; D is possibly TRBD1 (5 bases). The CDR3 totals 15 residues. The germline CDR1 and CDR2 sequences are LGHDT and YNNKEL (reference sequence). The V end was cut by 4 bases, the J end by 4 bases, with 16 bases between. The CDR3 loop is CASSLGRGVGTEAFF. The CDR3 DNA reads TGTGCCAGCAGCCTGGGACGGGGAGTTGGCACTGAAGCTTTCTTT.

This clonotype was seen just once. The rearrangement joins TRBV5-1 to TRBJ2-7; 8 bases agree with TRBD1. Germline V gene data show CDR1 as SGHRS and CDR2 as YFSETQ. V was clipped by 4 bases and J by 2 bases; unmatched bases: 8. The CDR3 loop spans 15 amino acids. CDR3 loop: CASSGQGFITYEQYF. CDR3 nucleotides: TGCGCCAGCAGCGGACAGGGATTTATTACCTACGAGCAGTACTTC.

The chain carries TRBV28 and TRBJ2-5; the D is unclear. The assigned J gene may be wrong: the sequence end matches TRBJ2-7 better. CDR3 length: 14 amino acids. Germline V gene sequence: CDR1 MDHEN, CDR2 SYDVKM. The CDR3 nucleotides read TGTGCCAGCAGTCCCCCTCAGGCCATCTACGAGCAGTACTTC. It specifies CASSPPQAIYEQYF.

About this clonotype itself: A much more abundant neighbour one base away suggests this may be a read error. The chain recombines TRBV5-5 with TRBJ2-5, with TRBD2 as a possible D gene (6 bases). Per germline, CDR1 SGHKS and CDR2 YYEKEE (reference sequence). V was shortened by 4 bases and J by 1 base, with 8 bases between the two germline ends. The CDR3 loop spans 13 amino acids. The CDR3 bases are TGTGCCAGCAGCGGGGACTTCCAAGAGACCCAGTACTTC. It specifies CASSGDFQETQYF.

This clonotype was found many times. The CDR3 DNA is TGTGCCAGCAGCCGACTGAACACTGAAGCTTTCTTT. Translated, it gives CASSRLNTEAFF. The rearrangement uses TRBV6-6 and TRBJ1-1; D gene uncertain. This CDR3 spans 12 amino acids. V was shortened by 6 bases and J by 0 bases, with 5 bases between the two germline ends. The germline V gene encodes CDR1 MNHNY and CDR2 SVGAGI (reference sequence).

The chain links TRBV20-1 to TRBJ2-1, with 7 bases matching TRBD1. The J segment lost 10 bases and the V segment lost 4 bases, leaving 4 bases of the junction unmatched. Looked up from germline, CDR1 is DFQATT and CDR2 is SNEGSKA (reference sequence). The CDR3 contains 11 residues. The CDR3 here is CSAKRGQEQFF. As DNA, the CDR3 is TGCAGTGCTAAGAGGGGGCAGGAGCAGTTCTTC.

The J gene is TRBJ2-3, the V gene TRBV20-1; D is ambiguous. Per the germline V gene, CDR1 is DFQATT and CDR2 is SNEGSKA (reference sequence). CDR3 length: 14 residues. The ends were cut back, 5 bases at V and 1 base at J, with 13 bases in the middle. For the CDR3, the DNA is TGCAGTGCTGCCGATAGATTGGGCACAGATACGCAGTATTTT. Protein product: CSAADRLGTDTQYF.